This entry concerns a single T cell receptor beta chain. The antigen is undetermined. TCRdb called the 5' RACE reads again in MiXCR, with one record for every CDR3 protein. Here the sample spans 1.5 million to 2 million distinct CDR3 sequences, about 32% being singletons. These data belong to a study of identical twins. Findings and caveats of the study: In beta out-of-frame sequences, the excess sharing between twins was weaker. It was possible that invariant MAIT and iNKT cells partly confounded the zero-insertion analyses. While abundant cord blood beta clonotypes carried fewer insertions, memory repertoires showed no such pattern.

Germline V CDR1 and CDR2: SGHVS, FNYEAQ. Trimming cost V 1 base and J 4 bases, with 10 bases left between them. The CDR3 consists of 14 residues. Material for sequencing was cord blood. The genes are TRBV7-6 and TRBJ1-2; D unresolved. The sequence derives from a newborn girl in good health. CDR3: CASSLDVHRYGYTF. CDR3 sequence (DNA): TGTGCCAGCAGCTTAGATGTCCACCGCTATGGCTACACCTTC.